This passage covers 9 T cell receptor beta chains from one sample sequenced in a study of T cell responses to AZD1222 COVID-19 vaccine (dated by TCRdb to 2020 to 2023). The intended sense of this specimen's time point label: baseline before first vaccination. Library prep was done by the immunoSEQ multiplex PCR assay. The table was pulled from immuneACCESS by TCRdb, which kept in-frame rearrangements only. Such tables lose some clones; where checked, under half of the loss comes from unresolved V genes, and the rest has no known cause. The sample profile shows about 150,000 clones; 75% to 95% of them were found once. The ten largest clones add up to more than 1.2% of the sample. The sample was peripheral blood, taken on day 0 of AZD1222 vaccination. The receptor set was obtained from an adult in good health.

This chain connects TRBV30 to TRBJ1-3; no firm D call. This CDR3 contains 14 residues. Germline V lookup: CDR1 GTSNPN, CDR2 SVGIG (reference sequence). V was trimmed by 0 bases and J by 0 bases, leaving 6 bases between them. The CDR3 region has the DNA TGTGCCTGGAGTGTAACCCACTCTGGAAACACCATATATTTT. Translation gives CAWSVTHSGNTIYF.

The rearrangement links TRBV27 to TRBJ1-1; D gene ambiguous. V lost 5 bases to trimming and J lost 11 bases, with 18 bases between them. CDR1 MNHEY and CDR2 SMNVEV come from the germline V gene (reference sequence). CDR3 length: 13 amino acids. The CDR3 DNA reads as TGTGCCAGCAGTAACATCTTCCCCGCGCGGGCTTTCTTT. It specifies CASSNIFPARAFF.

The chain combines TRBV27 with TRBJ1-5; weak D call: TRBD1 (6 bases). The CDR3 has 14 amino acids. With 8 bases removed from V and 0 bases from J, the gap between germline ends came to 11 bases. Looked up from germline, CDR1 is MNHEY and CDR2 is SMNVEV (reference sequence). The DNA of the CDR3 is TGTGCCAGCCGAGGGGGGAATAGCAATCAGCCCCAGCATTTT. This translates into CASRGGNSNQPQHF.

The chain joins TRBV7-2 to TRBJ2-7; maybe TRBD2 (6 bases). The V end was cut by 2 bases, the J end by 3 bases, with 17 bases between. Germline CDR1 reads SGHTA; CDR2 reads FQGNSA. This CDR3 comprises 16 residues. Written as DNA, the CDR3 is TGTGCCAGCAGCTTACGCGGGACGGATTCTTTCTACGAGCAGTACTTC. It specifies CASSLRGTDSFYEQYF.

The chain is built from TRBV25-1 and TRBJ2-3; tentatively, D is TRBD1 or TRBD2 (5 bases each). V gave up 3 bases and J gave up 3 bases, with 16 bases separating them. This CDR3 has 16 residues. Per germline, CDR1 MGHDK and CDR2 SYGVNS. This chain's CDR3 is CASSDMRAGQTDTQYF. Written as DNA, the CDR3 is TGTGCCAGCAGTGATATGAGGGCAGGGCAAACAGATACGCAGTATTTT.

The chain recombines TRBV28 with TRBJ1-2; 7 bases align to TRBD1. The CDR3 is 13 amino acids. The germline V gene encodes CDR1 MDHEN and CDR2 SYDVKM. J was trimmed by 2 bases and V by 6 bases; bases with no gene match: 3. The CDR3 is CASRLTGNYGYTF. As DNA, the CDR3 is TGTGCCAGCAGACTGACAGGGAACTATGGCTACACCTTC.

This chain uses TRBV4-2 with TRBJ1-6; D call uncertain. CDR1 and CDR2 (germline): LGHNA, YNFKEQ. Trimming shortened V by 0 bases and J by 10 bases, and 4 bases separated the two germline ends. This CDR3 region has 12 residues. The chain's CDR3 is CASSQEGSPLHF. The CDR3 bases are TGTGCCAGCAGCCAAGAGGGATCACCCCTCCACTTT.

This clone has just a few counts. V usage is TRBV7-9 and J usage is TRBJ2-7, with unresolved D. CDR1 is SEHNR, CDR2 FQNEAQ, per germline (reference sequence). The V end was cut by 1 base, the J end by 7 bases, with 8 bases between. There are 12 residues in the CDR3. The CDR3 reads CASSLVKGEQYF. CDR3 bases: TGTGCCAGCAGCTTAGTCAAGGGTGAGCAGTACTTC.

This chain links TRBV28 with TRBJ1-3, with D perhaps matching TRBD1 (6 bases). From germline, CDR1 is MDHEN and CDR2 SYDVKM. This CDR3 has 13 amino acids. CDR3 nucleotides: TGTGTCGTAGAAGGGGGCTCTGGAAACACCATATATTTT. It specifies CVVEGGSGNTIYF.